Sequencing of this T cell receptor (beta chain) was carried out in a study of Graves' ophthalmopathy and Graves' hyperthyroidism. CDR3 regions of TCR beta were amplified from RNA transcripts. The first round was an RT-PCR with HTBI primers, and the second round was a multiplex PCR. TCRdb re-analysed the multiplex PCR reads in MiXCR, keeping a single row per CDR3 protein. The profile shows approximately 460,000 distinct CDR3 sequences, approximately 15% of them singletons. This clonotype was seen ten or more times. Germline assignment: CDR1 MDHEN and CDR2 SYDVKM. This CDR3 region has 15 residues. The germline V and J ends were trimmed by 5 bases and 7 bases, with 21 bases remaining between them.

The sample was blood. The sequence derives from a woman in her 30s with Graves' ophthalmopathy. V usage is TRBV28 and J usage is TRBJ2-7, with D perhaps matching TRBD2 (5 bases). As DNA, the CDR3 is TGTGCCAGCAGTGTTATTAGTAGTAAGACGGGGGAGCAGTACTTC. This gives the protein CASSVISSKTGEQYF.